The 10 T cell receptor beta chains presented below share a single source sample, sequenced in a study of T cell responses to AZD1222 COVID-19 vaccine. TCRdb's table, derived via immunoSEQ multiplex PCR, lists solely in-frame clones and lacks some. The table has 95,000 to 130,000 clones, 85% to 95% seen once. Sequenced here: peripheral blood, sampled on day 0 of AZD1222 vaccination. Receptor source: an adult in good health.

The chain links TRBV2 to TRBJ2-5; TRBD1 matches 7 bases. This CDR3 spans 14 amino acids. J gave up 3 bases and V 6 bases, and 7 bases lay outside the gene matches. Germline lookup yields CDR1 SNHLY and CDR2 FYNNEI. Here the CDR3 DNA reads TGTGCCAGCAGGCGACAGGGTTTGGAAGAGACCCAGTACTTC. Translation: CASRRQGLEETQYF.

The CDR3 spells CASSTTGYGYTF. CDR3 coding DNA: TGTGCCAGCAGCACCACGGGGTATGGCTACACCTTC. V is TRBV7-9 and J is TRBJ1-2; D gene ambiguous. The germline V gene encodes CDR1 SEHNR and CDR2 FQNEAQ (reference sequence). CDR3 length equals 12 residues. V lost 5 bases and J 5 bases, leaving 9 bases between the germline ends.

The rearrangement uses TRBV5-4 and TRBJ2-5; D uncertain. Germline CDR1 reads SGHNT; CDR2 reads YYREEE (reference sequence). The CDR3 is made up of 15 amino acids. Between the trimmed V and J ends, which lost 5 bases and 0 bases, there was a span of 14 bases. The CDR3 region is CASRDLRQDQETQYF. The CDR3, as DNA: TGTGCCAGCAGGGATCTCAGGCAGGACCAAGAGACCCAGTACTTC.

This chain joins TRBV6-5 and TRBJ1-3; D gene unclear. CDR1 is MNHEY, CDR2 SVGAGI, per germline. The CDR3 covers 14 residues. Trimming took off 6 bases at V and 0 bases at J, with 9 bases between the two ends. CDR3 DNA: TGTGCCAGCAGCCGGGGAGACTCTGGAAACACCATATATTTT. It translates to CASSRGDSGNTIYF.

This sequence joins TRBV25-1 and TRBJ2-7; D unclear. This CDR3 has 14 amino acids. Germline CDR1 and CDR2: MGHDK and SYGVNS. V lost 1 base to trimming and J lost 2 bases, with 9 bases between them. For the CDR3, the DNA is TGTGCCAGCAGTGAATCCAACAATCCCTACGAGCAGTACTTC. Translated, it gives CASSESNNPYEQYF.

The chain couples TRBV28 to TRBJ1-2; a weak D match, TRBD1 (6 bases). The CDR3 consists of 12 residues. V shed 5 bases and J shed 8 bases, with 12 bases lying between them. CDR1 and CDR2 from the germline V gene are MDHEN and SYDVKM. DNA of the CDR3: TGTGCCAGCAGTCAAAGGACAGCCGGCTACACCTTC. Translated: CASSQRTAGYTF.

The chain carries TRBV28 and TRBJ1-1; D call uncertain. With 11 bases removed from V and 5 bases from J, the gap between germline ends came to 12 bases. The V gene's germline CDR1 is MDHEN and CDR2 SYDVKM. This CDR3 contains 11 residues. The CDR3 nucleotides are TGTGCCCATGCTAGGACGACTGAAGCTTTCTTT. It encodes CAHARTTEAFF. The full variable domain, completed using reference TRBV28 and TRBJ1-1, is DVKVTQSSRYLVKRTGEKVFLECVQDMDHENMFWYRQDPGLGLRLIYFSYDVKMKEKGDIPEGYSVSREKKERFSLILESASTNQTSMYLCAHARTTEAFFGQGTRLTVV.

The chain has TRBV28 and TRBJ1-2; D not certain. The length of the CDR3 is 15 residues. The V and J ends lost 2 bases and 1 base respectively, with 11 bases between them. CDR1 and CDR2 (germline): MDHEN, SYDVKM. Written as DNA, the CDR3 is TGTGCCAGCAGTTTAGAGGCGCGGGATAACTATGGCTACACCTTC. This translates into CASSLEARDNYGYTF.

The chain recombines TRBV2 with TRBJ1-1; D might be TRBD1 (6 bases). The CDR3 runs 12 residues. Trimming left V 3 bases short and J 11 bases short, with 13 bases between. The germline V gene has CDR1 SNHLY and CDR2 FYNNEI. The CDR3: CASSDNRESAFF. CDR3 DNA: TGTGCCAGCAGTGATAACAGGGAGTCGGCTTTCTTT.

This clone was seen only once. V gene TRBV7-9 combines with J gene TRBJ1-3; TRBD1 matches 8 bases. Germline V CDR1 and CDR2: SEHNR, FQNEAQ (reference sequence). The CDR3 is 16 amino acids. The V gene end was trimmed by 5 bases and the J gene end by 4 bases; junction bases not matched to a gene: 10. CDR3 in amino acids: CASSTDRGLAGNTIYF. DNA for the CDR3: TGTGCCAGCAGCACAGACAGGGGACTGGCCGGAAACACCATATATTTT.